Listed here are 5 T cell receptor beta chains from one sample, sequenced in a study of blood T cells in healthy people across ages. The use of a sample-barcoded 5' primer and a J-beta primer mix characterized a second PCR of roughly 7 to 12 cycles. TCRdb used MiXCR to reprocess the 5' RACE reads, holding one entry per CDR3 protein. The data hold hundreds of thousands of distinct CDR3 sequences, with approximately 30% observed a single time. Input material: blood. Receptors originate from a woman of 80 years or more in good health.

In DNA, the CDR3 is TGTGCCAGCAGCTCCGCGGGAGACCGGGAAGAGACCCAGTACTTC. Its translation is CASSSAGDREETQYF. This chain uses TRBV9 with TRBJ2-5; 7 bases agree with TRBD2. The CDR3 covers 15 residues. Trimming at V came to 4 bases and at J to 3 bases, leaving 9 bases not matched to a gene. Germline V gives CDR1 SGDLS, CDR2 YYNGEE.

This clonotype was detected many times. V and J are TRBV30 and TRBJ1-4, with no clear D. The CDR3 extends over 11 amino acids. Per the germline V gene, CDR1 is GTSNPN and CDR2 is SVGIG (reference sequence). V was trimmed by 2 bases and J by 7 bases, leaving 5 bases between them. The DNA for the CDR3 is TGTGCCTGGAGTAGGAGTGAAAAACTGTTTTTT. Protein product: CAWSRSEKLFF.

This clonotype was picked up many times. The chain is built from TRBV7-2 and TRBJ1-1; D possibly corresponds to TRBD1 (5 bases). V shed 1 base and J shed 1 base, with 10 bases lying between them. This CDR3 has 15 amino acids. Looked up from germline, CDR1 is SGHTA and CDR2 is FQGNSA. CDR3 protein: CASSLGGPANTEAFF. Here the CDR3 DNA reads TGTGCCAGCAGCTTAGGGGGACCGGCGAACACTGAAGCTTTCTTT.

This clonotype appeared many times. V gene TRBV7-9 combines with J gene TRBJ2-6, with TRBD1 matching over 7 bases. CDR3 length: 22 residues. Germline assignment: CDR1 SEHNR and CDR2 FQNEAQ (reference sequence). With V trimmed by 1 base and J by 0 bases, 18 bases remained unmatched. The CDR3: CASSLVMNTGALSHSGANVLTF. As DNA, the CDR3 is TGTGCCAGCAGCTTAGTAATGAATACAGGGGCGCTATCACACTCTGGGGCCAACGTCCTGACTTTC. The variable domain in full, with the rest retrieved from reference TRBV7-9 and TRBJ2-6, is DTGVSQNPRHKITKRGQNVTFRCDPISEHNRLYWYRQTLGQGPEFLTYFQNEAQLEKSRLLSDRFSAERPKGSFSTLEIQRTEQGDSAMYLCASSLVMNTGALSHSGANVLTFGAGSRLTVL.

The gene calls are TRBV7-8 and TRBJ1-1; 9 nucleotides line up with TRBD1. V lost 4 bases and J lost 2; bases outside the gene matches: 8. The germline V gene encodes CDR1 SGHVS and CDR2 FQNEAQ. The CDR3 is 16 amino acids. CDR3 protein: CASSSGTGSFNTEAFF. In DNA form, the CDR3 reads TGTGCCAGCAGCTCGGGGACAGGGAGCTTTAACACTGAAGCTTTCTTT.